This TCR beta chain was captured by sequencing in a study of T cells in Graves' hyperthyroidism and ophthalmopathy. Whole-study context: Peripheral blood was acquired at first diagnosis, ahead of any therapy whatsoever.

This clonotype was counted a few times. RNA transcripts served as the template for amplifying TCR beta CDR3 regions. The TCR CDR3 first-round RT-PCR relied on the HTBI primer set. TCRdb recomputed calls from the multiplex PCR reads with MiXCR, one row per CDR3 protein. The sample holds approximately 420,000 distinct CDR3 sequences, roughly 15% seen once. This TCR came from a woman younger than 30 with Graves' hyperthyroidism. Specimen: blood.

The CDR3 loop reads CASSREVAGTLTDTQYF. CDR3 nucleotides: TGTGCCAGCAGCCGTGAGGTAGCGGGGACCCTCACAGATACGCAGTATTTT. The chain has TRBV6-1 and TRBJ2-3, with TRBD2 matching 8 bases. Germline V CDR1 and CDR2: MNHNS, SASEGT. The CDR3 covers 17 residues. With 6 bases clipped from V and 2 bases from J, the junction kept 13 bases outside the gene matches.